Given below is one T cell receptor (beta chain) in context. The antigen remains unidentified. The data were obtained in a study of a mutant IDH1 vaccine in newly diagnosed glioma. Study-wide background: The first vaccination came 4-6 weeks after radiotherapy alone, or with temozolomide cycles.

The method was immunoSEQ multiplex PCR; TCRdb's version includes in-frame clones alone and lacks a portion of them. The table includes tens of thousands of clones, about 80% detected once. Documented time point: week 47, end of study. Vaccination used 300 ug of mutant IDH1 20-mer peptide per dose, with topical imiquimod. This CDR3 has 15 amino acids. V lost 4 bases to trimming and J lost 4 bases, with 17 bases between them. In germline, CDR1 is SGHRS, CDR2 YFSETQ. The clonotype comes from a man in his late teens or twenties with glioma. Some clones in this sample may be carry-over from other donors' samples. The source material was PBMCs, sampled from a glioma patient whose treatment included an IDH1 peptide vaccine. The V gene is TRBV5-1, the J gene TRBJ1-1; D unclear. The CDR3 bases are TGCGCCAGCAGCCCTTATGCCGGGGAAGGCACTGAAGCTTTCTTT. Amino acids: CASSPYAGEGTEAFF.